This T cell receptor (beta chain) was sequenced for a study of blood T cell repertoires in COVID-19. Per the original data handling: Reference gene primer amplification gave estimated nucleated cell counts. Using immunoSEQ multiplex PCR, the repertoire was profiled, and TCRdb retains in-frame clones only, with some absent. V and J calls and clone size are those listed in that table; D and trimming were worked out from the DNA. The sample shows about 94,000 clones, more than 70% of them seen only once. CDR1 and CDR2 (germline): SGHKS, YYEKEE (reference sequence). V trimming: 0 bases; J trimming: 8 bases; junction bases outside the gene matches: 2. The CDR3 spans 13 residues. This clone was counted once.

This receptor was taken from a human donor with acute or convalescent COVID-19. The donor label of this sample is uncertain. This chain joins TRBV5-5 and TRBJ2-1; 7 positions agree with TRBD1. Input material: peripheral blood. The CDR3 DNA reads TGTGCCAGCAGCTTGGACAGGGGAGATGAGCAGTTCTTC. It specifies CASSLDRGDEQFF.